This TCR beta chain was sequenced for a study of blood T cell repertoires in COVID-19. Study as a whole: PBMCs, B-cell-depleted T cells, or T cells were the source of the cDNA or gDNA that made up the material.

CDR1 is MGHRA, CDR2 YSYEKL, per germline. V trimming: 3 bases; J trimming: 7 bases; junction bases outside the gene matches: 9. The CDR3 consists of 16 residues. Some clones are missing from TCRdb's copy, which holds only in-frame ones; the method was immunoSEQ multiplex PCR. The table includes around 220,000 clones, roughly 80% detected once. This clone appeared a few times. This chain joins TRBV4-1 and TRBJ1-4, with 9 nucleotides matching TRBD1. The source is a woman older than 75 with acute or convalescent COVID-19. The sample comprised peripheral blood. CDR3 DNA: TGCGCCAGCAGCCAGGACCCGGGACAGGGAGCTGAAAAACTGTTTTTT. Translating it yields CASSQDPGQGAEKLFF.